This T cell receptor (beta chain) was identified in a study of T cells in Graves' hyperthyroidism and ophthalmopathy. Trimming stripped 0 bases from V and 0 bases from J, with 11 bases between. Germline CDR1 is MNHEY and CDR2 is SVGAGI. CDR3 length: 17 amino acids. Regions amplified from RNA transcripts were the TCR beta CDR3 regions. RT-PCR in the first round (using the HTBI primer set) targeted the TCR CDR3. TCRdb itself ran the multiplex PCR reads through MiXCR, one entry per CDR3 protein. The sample lists approximately 610,000 distinct CDR3 sequences, 16% seen once, with around a sixth in the top ten.

This receptor was taken from a young woman with Graves' hyperthyroidism. The chain has TRBV6-5 and TRBJ1-4; possible D gene TRBD1, 5 bases. Specimen: blood. CDR3 loop: CASSYSPGPPTNEKLFF. The DNA for the CDR3 is TGTGCCAGCAGTTACTCGCCAGGGCCACCAACTAATGAAAAACTGTTTTTT.